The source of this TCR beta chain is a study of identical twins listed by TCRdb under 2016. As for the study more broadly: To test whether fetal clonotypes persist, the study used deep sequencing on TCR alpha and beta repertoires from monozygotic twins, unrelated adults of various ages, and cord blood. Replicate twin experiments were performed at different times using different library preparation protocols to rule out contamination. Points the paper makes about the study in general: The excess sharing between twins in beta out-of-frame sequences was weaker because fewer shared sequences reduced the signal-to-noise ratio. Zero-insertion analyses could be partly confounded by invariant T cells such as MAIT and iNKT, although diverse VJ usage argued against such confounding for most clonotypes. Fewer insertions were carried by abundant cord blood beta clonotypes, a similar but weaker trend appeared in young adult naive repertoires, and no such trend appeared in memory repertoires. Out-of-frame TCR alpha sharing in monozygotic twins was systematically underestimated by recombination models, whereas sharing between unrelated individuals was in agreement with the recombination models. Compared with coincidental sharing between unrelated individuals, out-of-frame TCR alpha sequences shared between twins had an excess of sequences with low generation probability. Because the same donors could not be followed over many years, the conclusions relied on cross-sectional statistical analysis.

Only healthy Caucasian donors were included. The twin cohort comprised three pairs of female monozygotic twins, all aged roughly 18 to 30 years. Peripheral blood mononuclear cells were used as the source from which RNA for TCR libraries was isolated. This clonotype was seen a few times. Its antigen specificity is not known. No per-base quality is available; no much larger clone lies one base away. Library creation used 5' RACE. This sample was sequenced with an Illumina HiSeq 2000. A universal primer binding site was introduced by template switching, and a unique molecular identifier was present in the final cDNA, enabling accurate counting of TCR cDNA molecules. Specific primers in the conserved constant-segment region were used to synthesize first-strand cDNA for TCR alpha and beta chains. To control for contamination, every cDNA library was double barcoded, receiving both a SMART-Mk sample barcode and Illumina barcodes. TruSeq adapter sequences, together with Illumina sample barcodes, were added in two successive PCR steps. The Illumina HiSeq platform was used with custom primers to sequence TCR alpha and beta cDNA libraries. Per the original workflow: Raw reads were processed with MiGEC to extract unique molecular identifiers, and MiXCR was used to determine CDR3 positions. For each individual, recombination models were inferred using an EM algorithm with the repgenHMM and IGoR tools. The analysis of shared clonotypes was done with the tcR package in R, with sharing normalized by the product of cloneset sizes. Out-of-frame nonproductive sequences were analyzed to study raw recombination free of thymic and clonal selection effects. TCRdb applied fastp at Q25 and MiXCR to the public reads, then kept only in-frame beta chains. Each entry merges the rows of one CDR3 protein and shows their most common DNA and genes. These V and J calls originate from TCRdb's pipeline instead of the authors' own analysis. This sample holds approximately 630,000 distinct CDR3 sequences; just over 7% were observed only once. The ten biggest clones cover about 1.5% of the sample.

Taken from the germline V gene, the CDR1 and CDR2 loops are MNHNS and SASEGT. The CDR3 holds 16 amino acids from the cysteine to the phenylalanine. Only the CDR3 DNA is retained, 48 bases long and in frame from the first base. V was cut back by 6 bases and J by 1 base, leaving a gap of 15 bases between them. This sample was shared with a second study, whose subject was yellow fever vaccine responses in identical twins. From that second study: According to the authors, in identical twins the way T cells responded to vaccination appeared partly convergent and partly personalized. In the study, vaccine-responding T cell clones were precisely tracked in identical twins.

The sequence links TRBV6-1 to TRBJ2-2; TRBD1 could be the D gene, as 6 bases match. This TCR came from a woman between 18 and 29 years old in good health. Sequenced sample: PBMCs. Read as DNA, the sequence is TGTGCCAGCAGGACAATGGCAGGGGTGAACACCGGGGAGCTGTTTTTT. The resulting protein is CASRTMAGVNTGELFF.